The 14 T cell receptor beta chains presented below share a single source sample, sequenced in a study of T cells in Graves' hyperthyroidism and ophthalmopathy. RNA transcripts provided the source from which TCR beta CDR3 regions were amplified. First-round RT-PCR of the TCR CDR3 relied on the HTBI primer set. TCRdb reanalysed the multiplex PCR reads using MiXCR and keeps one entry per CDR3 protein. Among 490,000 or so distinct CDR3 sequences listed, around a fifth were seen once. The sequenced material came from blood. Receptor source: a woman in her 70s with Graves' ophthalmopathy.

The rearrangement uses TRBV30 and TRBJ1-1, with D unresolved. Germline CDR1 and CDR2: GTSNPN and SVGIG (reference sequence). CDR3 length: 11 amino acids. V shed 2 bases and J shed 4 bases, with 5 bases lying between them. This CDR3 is CAWSLPTEAFF. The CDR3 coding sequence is TGTGCCTGGAGTCTCCCCACTGAAGCTTTCTTT.

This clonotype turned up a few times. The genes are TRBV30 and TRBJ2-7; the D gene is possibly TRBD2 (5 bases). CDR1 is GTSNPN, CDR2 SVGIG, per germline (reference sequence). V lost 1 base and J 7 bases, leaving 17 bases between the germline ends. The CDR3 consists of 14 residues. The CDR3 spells CAWSALLGREEQYF. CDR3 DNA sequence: TGTGCCTGGAGTGCGCTCCTCGGTCGGGAAGAGCAGTACTTC.

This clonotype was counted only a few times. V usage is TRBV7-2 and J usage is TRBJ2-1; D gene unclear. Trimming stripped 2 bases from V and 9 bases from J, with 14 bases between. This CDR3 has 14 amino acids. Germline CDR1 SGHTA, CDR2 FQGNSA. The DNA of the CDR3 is TGTGCCAGCAGCTTAAGTATTGTGGAAGTTGAGCAGTTCTTC. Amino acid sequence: CASSLSIVEVEQFF.

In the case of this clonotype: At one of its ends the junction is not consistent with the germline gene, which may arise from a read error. The CDR3: CASGQAGQGLGYGYTF. In DNA, the CDR3 is TGTGCCAGCGGCCAAGCGGGACAGGGGCTAGGCTATGGCTACACCTTC. The chain has TRBV4-2 and TRBJ1-2; 10 bases map to TRBD1. The CDR3 totals 16 residues. The germline CDR1 and CDR2 sequences are LGHNA and YNFKEQ.

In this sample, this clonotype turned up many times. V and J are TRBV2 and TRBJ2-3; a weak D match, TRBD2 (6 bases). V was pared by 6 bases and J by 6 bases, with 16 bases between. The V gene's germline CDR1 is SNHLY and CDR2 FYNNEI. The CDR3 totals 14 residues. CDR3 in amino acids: CASRPRDSSDTQYF. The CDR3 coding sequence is TGTGCCAGCAGGCCCCGGGACTCCTCCGATACGCAGTATTTT.

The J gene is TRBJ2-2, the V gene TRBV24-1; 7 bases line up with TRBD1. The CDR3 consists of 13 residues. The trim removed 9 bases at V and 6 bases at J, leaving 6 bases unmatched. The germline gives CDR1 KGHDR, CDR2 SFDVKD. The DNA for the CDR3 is TGTGCCACCGAGGACAGGCTGGCCGGGGAGCTGTTTTTT. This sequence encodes CATEDRLAGELFF.

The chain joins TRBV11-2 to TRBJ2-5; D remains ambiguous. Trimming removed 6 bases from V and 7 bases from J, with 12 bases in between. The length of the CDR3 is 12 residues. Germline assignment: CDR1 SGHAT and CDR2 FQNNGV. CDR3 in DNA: TGTGCCAGCAGTTTCTATCCGGCGACCCAGTACTTC. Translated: CASSFYPATQYF. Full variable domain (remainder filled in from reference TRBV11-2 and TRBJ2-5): EAGVAQSPRYKIIEKRQSVAFWCNPISGHATLYWYQQILGQGPKLLIQFQNNGVVDDSQLPKDRFSAERLKGVDSTLKIQPAKLEDSAVYLCASSFYPATQYFGPGTRLLVL.

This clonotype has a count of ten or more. CDR3 nucleotides: TGTGCCAGCAGCTTAGGCAGCTGGACCTACGAGCAGTACTTC. This sequence encodes CASSLGSWTYEQYF. The genes are TRBV7-2 and TRBJ2-7; D unclear. The CDR3 extends over 14 amino acids. Trimming cost V 1 base and J 2 bases, with 9 bases left between them. Germline assignment: CDR1 SGHTA and CDR2 FQGNSA.

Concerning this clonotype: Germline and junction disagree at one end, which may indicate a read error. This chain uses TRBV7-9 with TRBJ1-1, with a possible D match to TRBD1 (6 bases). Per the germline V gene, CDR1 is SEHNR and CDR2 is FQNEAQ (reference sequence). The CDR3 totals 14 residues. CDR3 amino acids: CANSSPGDRTEAFF. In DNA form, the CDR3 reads TGTGCCAACAGCTCTCCAGGGGATCGAACTGAAGCTTTCTTT.

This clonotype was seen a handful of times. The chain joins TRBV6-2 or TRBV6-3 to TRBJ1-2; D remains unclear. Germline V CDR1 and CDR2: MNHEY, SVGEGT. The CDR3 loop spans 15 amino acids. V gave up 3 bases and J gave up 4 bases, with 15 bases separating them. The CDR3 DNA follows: TGTGCCAGCAGTTATGGCAGGCCGCTAGGCTATGGCTACACCTTC. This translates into CASSYGRPLGYGYTF.

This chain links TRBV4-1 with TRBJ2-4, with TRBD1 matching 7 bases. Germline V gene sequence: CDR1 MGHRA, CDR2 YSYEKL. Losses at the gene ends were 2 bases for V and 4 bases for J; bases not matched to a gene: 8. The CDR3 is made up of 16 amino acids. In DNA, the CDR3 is TGCGCCAGCAGCCAACCGACAGGGAACCGGAAAAACATTCAGTACTTC. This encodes CASSQPTGNRKNIQYF.

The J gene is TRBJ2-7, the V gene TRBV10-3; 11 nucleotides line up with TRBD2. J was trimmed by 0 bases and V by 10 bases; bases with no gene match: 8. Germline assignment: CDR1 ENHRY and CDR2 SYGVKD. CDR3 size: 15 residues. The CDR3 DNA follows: TGTGCCACCGCTTCTAGCGGGAGGAGCTCCTACGAGCAGTACTTC. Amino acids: CATASSGRSSYEQYF.

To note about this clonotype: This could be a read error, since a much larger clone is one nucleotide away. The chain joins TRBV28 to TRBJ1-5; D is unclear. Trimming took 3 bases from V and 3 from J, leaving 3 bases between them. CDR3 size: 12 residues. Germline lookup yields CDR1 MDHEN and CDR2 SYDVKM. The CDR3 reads CASSFLNQPQHF. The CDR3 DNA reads TGTGCCAGCAGTTTCCTCAATCAGCCCCAGCATTTT.

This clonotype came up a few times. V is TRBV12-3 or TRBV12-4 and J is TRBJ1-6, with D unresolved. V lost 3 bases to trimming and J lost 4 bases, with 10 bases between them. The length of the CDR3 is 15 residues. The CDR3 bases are TGTGCCAGCAGTTTTAAGGGCCTGTATAATTCACCCCTCCACTTT. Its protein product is CASSFKGLYNSPLHF.